The clone carrying this T cell receptor (beta chain) rates as medium-sized. Its target is unknown. Clones were sequenced by immunoSEQ multiplex PCR, and TCRdb holds only the in-frame ones, with some missing. The table shows around 1,500 clones, with about two fifths occurring only once. Germline values: CDR1 LNHDA, CDR2 SQIVND (reference sequence). Trimming removed 5 bases at V and 7 bases at J, with 20 bases between. The CDR3 contains 15 residues. The sample originates from a study of tumor-infiltrating lymphocytes in localized non-small cell lung cancer. Study-level results: TCRbeta sequencing showed higher T cell infiltration in tumors than uninvolved lung. Not all patients were TCR sequenced, owing to tissue quantity.

The sample taken for sequencing was uninvolved lung tissue not adjacent to the tumor. The TCR sequence derives from a human donor with non-small cell lung cancer. The J gene is TRBJ1-2, the V gene TRBV19; D unclear. The CDR3 is CASSFFDELRSGYTF. CDR3 in DNA: TGTGCCAGTAGTTTTTTCGACGAGCTAAGGAGTGGCTACACCTTC.